The rows below give T cell receptor beta chains drawn from one sample of a study of CD8 T cells in Susac syndrome. TCRdb redid the calling of the immunoSEQ multiplex PCR reads with MiXCR, one entry per CDR3 protein. The table shows some 170,000 distinct CDR3 sequences, with approximately 94% occurring only once. Sequenced input: CD4+ T cells from PBMCs. These receptors all stem from a human donor with multiple sclerosis. CDR3s include the opening cysteine and the closing phenylalanine or tryptophan. D genes are given only for firm matches. Size values are once, few and many counts, or a class for expanded clones, and some rows have none.

TRBJ2-1	15	.	.	TRBV7-2	TGTGCCAGCTCACCACCGGGGAGCTCCTACAATGAGCAGTTCTTC	CASSPPGSSYNEQFF
TRBJ2-7	14	TRBD2	few	TRBV7-2	TGTGCCAGCAGCTCGGGACTAGTTGGCTACGAGCAGTACTTC	CASSSGLVGYEQYF
TRBJ2-5	13	.	.	TRBV29-1	TGCAGCGTTGAAGCGCGCGGGGTAGAGACCCAGTACTTC	CSVEARGVETQYF
TRBJ2-3	12	.	.	TRBV25-1	TGTGCCAGCAGCCTCAGTGGGCCTACGCAGTATTTT	CASSLSGPTQYF
TRBJ1-2	15	.	.	TRBV4-1	TGCGCCAGCAGCTCAGGACAGAAATATTCCTATGGCTACACCTTC	CASSSGQKYSYGYTF
TRBJ1-1	12	.	once	TRBV30	TGTGCCTGGAGTGGCATGAACACTGAAGCTTTCTTT	CAWSGMNTEAFF
TRBJ2-3	14	.	.	TRBV15	TGTGCCACCAGCACTAGGGCCCCCATAGATACGCAGTATTTT	CATSTRAPIDTQYF
TRBJ2-5	18	TRBD2	.	TRBV3-1	TGTGCCAGCAGCCCGACTAGCGGGAGGGCCTGGGGTCAAGAGACCCAGTACTTC	CASSPTSGRAWGQETQYF
TRBJ2-2	16	TRBD2	.	TRBV5-4	TGTGCCAGCAGTTCACAGCGGGAGGGCCTATCCGGGGAGCTGTTTTTT	CASSSQREGLSGELFF
TRBJ2-7	12	.	.	TRBV6-1	TGTGCCAGCAGTGAAGCGCGGGTGGAGCAGTACTTC	CASSEARVEQYF
TRBJ2-7	15	.	.	TRBV3-1	TGTGCCAGCAGCCAAGTTGGGGTCGGGGGCGACGAGCAGTACTTC	CASSQVGVGGDEQYF
TRBJ2-7	14	.	.	TRBV11-2	TGTGCCAGCAGCTTAGATTCAGGGAAGCTCGAGCAGTACTTC	CASSLDSGKLEQYF
TRBJ1-4	13	.	.	TRBV19	TGTGCCAGTACGTCCAGGACAGAAGACAAACTGTTTTTT	CASTSRTEDKLFF
TRBJ2-3	16	TRBD1	.	TRBV5-1	TGCGCCAGCAGCAGTTCGACAGGGGGTGGCACAGATACGCAGTATTTT	CASSSSTGGGTDTQYF
TRBJ2-2	14	TRBD2	.	TRBV27	TGTGCCAGCAGTTCCCTAGCGGGCACCGGGGAGCTGTTTTTT	CASSSLAGTGELFF
TRBJ2-3	17	TRBD2	.	TRBV28	TGTGCCAGCAGTTTTCTAGCGGGAGGGCCTCCCACAGATACGCAGTATTTT	CASSFLAGGPPTDTQYF
TRBJ2-4	15	.	.	TRBV6-6	TGTGCCAGCAGTATGGTAAATCTAGCCAAAAACATTCAGTACTTC	CASSMVNLAKNIQYF
TRBJ2-5	13	TRBD2	.	TRBV12-3/TRBV12-4	TGTGCCAGCAGTCAGGCTAGCGGGGAGACCCAGTACTTC	CASSQASGETQYF
TRBJ2-7	15	TRBD1	.	TRBV5-1	TGCGCCAGCAGCTTGGGAGGGACAGCCCTTTACGAGCAGTACTTC	CASSLGGTALYEQYF
TRBJ2-5	14	.	once	TRBV2	TGTGCCAGCAGTCTTTCAGGGTCCCGAGAGACCCAGTACTTC	CASSLSGSRETQYF
TRBJ1-4	11	.	once	TRBV6-5	TGTGCCAGCAGTTACGGGGGAAAACTGTTTTTT	CASSYGGKLFF